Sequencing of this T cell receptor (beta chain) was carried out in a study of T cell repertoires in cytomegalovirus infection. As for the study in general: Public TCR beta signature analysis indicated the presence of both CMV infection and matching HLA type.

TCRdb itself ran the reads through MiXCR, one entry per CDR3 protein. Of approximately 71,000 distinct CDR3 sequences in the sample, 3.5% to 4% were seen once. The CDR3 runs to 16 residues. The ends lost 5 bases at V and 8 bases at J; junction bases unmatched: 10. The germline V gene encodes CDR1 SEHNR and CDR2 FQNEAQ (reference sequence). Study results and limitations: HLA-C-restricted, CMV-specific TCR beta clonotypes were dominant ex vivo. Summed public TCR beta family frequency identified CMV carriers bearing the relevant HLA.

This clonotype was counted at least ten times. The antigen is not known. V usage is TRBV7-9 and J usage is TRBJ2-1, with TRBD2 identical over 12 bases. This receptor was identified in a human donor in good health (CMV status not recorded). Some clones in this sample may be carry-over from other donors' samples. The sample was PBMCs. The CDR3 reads CASSPQGLAGSHEQFF. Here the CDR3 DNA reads TGTGCCAGCAGCCCACAGGGACTAGCGGGCTCTCATGAGCAGTTCTTC.